A single sample is the source of the 23 T cell receptor beta chains below, sequenced in a study of T cell responses to AZD1222 COVID-19 vaccine. Measured with immunoSEQ multiplex PCR; TCRdb has only the in-frame clones, and not every one. Of roughly 120,000 clones in the sample, roughly 90% were seen once. Sequencing was performed on peripheral blood, taken 28 days after the second AZD1222 dose. The receptor set was obtained from an adult who received the AZD1222 COVID-19 vaccine.

The chain uses TRBV28 and TRBJ1-1; the D is unclear. Germline loops: CDR1 MDHEN, CDR2 SYDVKM. The CDR3 is 13 amino acids. With 5 bases removed from V and 1 base from J, the gap between germline ends came to 8 bases. The CDR3 protein is CASSGEKNTEAFF. As DNA, the CDR3 is TGTGCCAGCAGTGGGGAGAAGAACACTGAAGCTTTCTTT.

This clone was recorded a few times. The chain combines TRBV7-9 with TRBJ2-5, with D tentatively TRBD1 (6 bases). CDR1 and CDR2 (germline): SEHNR, FQNEAQ (reference sequence). The CDR3 covers 14 residues. Between the trimmed V and J ends, which lost 1 base and 5 bases, there was a span of 11 bases. The CDR3 DNA sequence: TGTGCCAGCAGCTTAGTACAGGGAGATGAGACCCAGTACTTC. Amino acids: CASSLVQGDETQYF. Full variable domain (missing parts from reference TRBV7-9 and TRBJ2-5): DTGVSQNPRHKITKRGQNVTFRCDPISEHNRLYWYRQTLGQGPEFLTYFQNEAQLEKSRLLSDRFSAERPKGSFSTLEIQRTEQGDSAMYLCASSLVQGDETQYFGPGTRLLVL.

The chain joins TRBV3-1 (or the pseudogene TRBV3-2) to TRBJ2-5; 11 bases match TRBD2. The CDR3 sequence is 14 residues long. The ends lost 4 bases at V and 5 bases at J; junction bases unmatched: 3. Germline-derived CDR1 and CDR2 are LGHDT and YNNKEL (reference sequence). This CDR3 is CASSPSGGLETQYF. The CDR3 nucleotides are TGTGCCAGCAGCCCTAGCGGGGGGCTCGAGACCCAGTACTTC.

The chain combines TRBV4-2 with TRBJ1-6, with D possibly matching TRBD1 (6 bases). V was trimmed by 0 bases and J by 9 bases, leaving 12 bases between them. This CDR3 has 15 amino acids. The germline V gene encodes CDR1 LGHNA and CDR2 YNFKEQ. The chain's CDR3 is CASSQEGGRGSPLHF. CDR3 sequence (DNA): TGTGCCAGCAGCCAAGAAGGAGGCAGGGGTTCACCCCTCCACTTT.

The chain links TRBV18 to TRBJ1-5; 9 nucleotides line up with TRBD1. Germline V gives CDR1 KGHSH, CDR2 LQKENI. CDR3 size: 16 residues. The V and J ends lost 2 bases and 11 bases, in that order; junction bases with no gene match: 13. DNA of the CDR3: TGTGCCAGCTCACCAGGAGGGACAGGGTACCCGGTAGCCCAGCATTTT. It is translated as CASSPGGTGYPVAQHF.

The chain combines TRBV4-1 with TRBJ1-2; 7 nucleotides line up with TRBD1. The length of the CDR3 is 16 residues. The junction had 9 bases not matched to a gene; V was cut back by 3 bases and J by 2 bases. Germline V CDR1 and CDR2: MGHRA, YSYEKL. The CDR3 sequence is CASSHLQGPRNYGYTF. CDR3 DNA: TGCGCCAGCAGCCATTTACAGGGGCCTAGGAACTATGGCTACACCTTC.

The genes are TRBV19 and TRBJ2-3, with 7 nucleotides matching TRBD2. CDR1 and CDR2 (germline): LNHDA, SQIVND (reference sequence). The trim removed 5 bases at V and 5 bases at J, leaving 10 bases unmatched. The CDR3 contains 15 residues. CDR3 sequence (DNA): TGTGCCAGTAGTGCTGGCAAGCGGGGAAGAGATACGCAGTATTTT. Translation: CASSAGKRGRDTQYF. Full variable domain (outside the CDR3, taken from reference TRBV19 and TRBJ2-3): DGGITQSPKYLFRKEGQNVTLSCEQNLNHDAMYWYRQDPGQGLRLIYYSQIVNDFQKGDIAEGYSVSREKKESFPLTVTSAQKNPTAFYLCASSAGKRGRDTQYFGPGTRLTVL.

This rearrangement joins TRBV5-6 to TRBJ2-7; 10 nucleotides align to TRBD2. Germline V gene lookup returns CDR1 SGHDT and CDR2 YYEEEE. The CDR3 consists of 15 residues. J was trimmed by 2 bases and V by 0 bases; bases with no gene match: 2. The CDR3: CASSLGLAGPYEQYF. The CDR3 region has the DNA TGTGCCAGCAGCTTGGGACTAGCGGGTCCCTACGAGCAGTACTTC. Based on the CDR3 plus reference TRBV5-6 and TRBJ2-7, the full variable domain is DAGVTQSPTHLIKTRGQQVTLRCSPKSGHDTVSWYQQALGQGPQFIFQYYEEEERQRGNFPDRFSGHQFPNYSSELNVNALLLGDSALYLCASSLGLAGPYEQYFGPGTRLTVT.

V and J are TRBV5-4 and TRBJ2-7; 9 bases are a match to TRBD2. From germline, CDR1 is SGHNT and CDR2 YYREEE (reference sequence). The CDR3 consists of 14 residues. V trimming: 0 bases; J trimming: 5 bases; junction bases outside the gene matches: 3. Here the CDR3 DNA reads TGTGCCAGCAGCTTGGAGGCTAGCGGGAACGAGCAGTACTTC. This sequence encodes CASSLEASGNEQYF. Full variable domain (rest looked up from reference TRBV5-4 and TRBJ2-7): ETGVTQSPTHLIKTRGQQVTLRCSSQSGHNTVSWYQQALGQGPQFIFQYYREEENGRGNFPPRFSGLQFPNYSSELNVNALELDDSALYLCASSLEASGNEQYFGPGTRLTVT.

The genes are TRBV19 and TRBJ1-2; D is unresolved. This CDR3 is 13 amino acids long. Trimming shortened V by 0 bases and J by 5 bases, and 7 bases separated the two germline ends. Germline CDR1 reads LNHDA; CDR2 reads SQIVND (reference sequence). The CDR3 loop reads CASSIEDGYGYTF. In DNA form, the CDR3 reads TGTGCCAGTAGTATAGAGGACGGTTATGGCTACACCTTC.

To note about this clone: The same CDR3 arises from other DNA sequences in this sample as well. This CDR3 reads CASSPGRGNTEAFF. DNA for the CDR3: TGTGCCAGCTCCCCGGGCAGGGGGAACACTGAAGCTTTCTTT. The chain employs TRBV18 and TRBJ1-1; tentative D call: TRBD1 (6 bases). This CDR3 is 14 amino acids long. Trimming cost V 6 bases and J 1 base, with 12 bases left between them. Germline values: CDR1 KGHSH, CDR2 LQKENI.

V and J are TRBV28 and TRBJ1-5; 7 bases line up with TRBD1. V was pared by 5 bases and J by 5 bases, with 9 bases of the junction left unmatched. Germline-derived CDR1 and CDR2 are MDHEN and SYDVKM. CDR3 size: 15 residues. In DNA form, the CDR3 reads TGTGCCAGCAGTCAATCGGGACAGCCTCATCAGCCCCAGCATTTT. Translated: CASSQSGQPHQPQHF.

This sequence joins TRBV18 and TRBJ2-1; 10 nucleotides match TRBD1. Per germline, CDR1 KGHSH and CDR2 LQKENI. The V gene end was trimmed by 6 bases and the J gene end by 2 bases; junction bases not matched to a gene: 7. The CDR3 contains 16 residues. CDR3 sequence: CASSRAGTGAYNEQFF. The CDR3 region has the DNA TGTGCCAGCTCGCGAGCCGGGACAGGGGCCTACAATGAGCAGTTCTTC.

The chain recombines TRBV13 with TRBJ2-7; 9 bases line up with TRBD1. V was clipped by 9 bases and J by 5 bases; unmatched bases: 14. The CDR3 consists of 15 residues. Germline CDR1 reads PRHDT; CDR2 reads FYEKMQ (reference sequence). As DNA, the CDR3 is TGTGCCAGTCGGGGACCGGGACAGGGTGTCCACGAGCAGTACTTC. It translates to CASRGPGQGVHEQYF.

The rearrangement uses TRBV19 and TRBJ2-1; TRBD1 matches 7 bases. This CDR3 has 15 amino acids. The V and J ends lost 5 bases and 2 bases, in that order; junction bases with no gene match: 6. Germline lookup yields CDR1 LNHDA and CDR2 SQIVND (reference sequence). This chain's CDR3 is CASSSAGTAYNEQFF. DNA of the CDR3: TGTGCCAGTAGTTCCGCCGGGACAGCCTACAATGAGCAGTTCTTC.

The CDR3 protein is CASQVGAHTQYF. The CDR3 nucleotides read TGTGCCAGCCAGGTGGGGGCGCATACGCAGTATTTT. The chain couples TRBV28 to TRBJ2-3; D is perhaps TRBD1 (6 bases). Between the trimmed V and J ends, which lost 8 bases and 7 bases, there was a span of 13 bases. CDR1 and CDR2 (germline): MDHEN, SYDVKM. The CDR3 runs to 12 residues.

V gene TRBV5-1 combines with J gene TRBJ1-4; TRBD1 aligns across 11 bases. CDR3 length: 18 residues. The V gene end was trimmed by 1 base and the J gene end by 4 bases; junction bases not matched to a gene: 9. Germline V gene sequence: CDR1 SGHRS, CDR2 YFSETQ. CDR3 region: CASSLPGQGGSGNEKLFF. Here the CDR3 DNA reads TGCGCCAGCAGCTTGCCGGGACAGGGGGGTTCGGGTAATGAAAAACTGTTTTTT.

The V and J genes are TRBV6-6 and TRBJ1-1; weak D call: TRBD1 (6 bases). This CDR3 is 13 amino acids long. The germline CDR1 and CDR2 sequences are MNHNY and SVGAGI (reference sequence). V was pared by 4 bases and J by 1 base, with 7 bases between. The DNA for the CDR3 is TGTGCCAGCAGTTTCAGGGGGAACACTGAAGCTTTCTTT. This codes for CASSFRGNTEAFF.

The CDR3 DNA reads as TGTGCCAGCAGCTTAAACAGGGCCATTATCCAAGAGACCCAGTACTTC. It encodes CASSLNRAIIQETQYF. The J gene is TRBJ2-5, the V gene TRBV5-4, with D possibly being TRBD1 (6 bases). Germline V gene sequence: CDR1 SGHNT, CDR2 YYREEE (reference sequence). The CDR3 totals 16 residues. The V end was cut by 2 bases, the J end by 1 base, with 15 bases between.

The CDR3 region has the DNA TGTGCCACCCCGAACTTTGGCTTCAACTATGGCTACACCTTC. Translating gives CATPNFGFNYGYTF. J is TRBJ1-2 and V is TRBV6-5; no definite D call. This CDR3 comprises 14 residues. Germline assignment: CDR1 MNHEY and CDR2 SVGAGI. Trimming cost V 10 bases and J 2 bases, with 17 bases left between them.

The J gene is TRBJ2-5, the V gene TRBV27; tentatively, D is TRBD1 or TRBD2 (5 bases each). The CDR3 runs to 15 residues. Trimming cost V 0 bases and J 0 bases, with 8 bases left between them. Per germline, CDR1 MNHEY and CDR2 SMNVEV (reference sequence). The CDR3 nucleotides read TGTGCCAGCAGTTTATCTGGGGGTTACCAAGAGACCCAGTACTTC. Its translation is CASSLSGGYQETQYF.

This clone was recorded only once. The chain is built from TRBV28 and TRBJ1-1; the match to TRBD1 covers 8 bases. J was trimmed by 4 bases and V by 6 bases; bases with no gene match: 7. There are 14 residues in the CDR3. CDR1 MDHEN and CDR2 SYDVKM come from the germline V gene. The CDR3 loop is CASRTGELTTEAFF. In DNA form, the CDR3 reads TGTGCCAGCAGGACAGGGGAGCTAACCACTGAAGCTTTCTTT.

CDR3 DNA sequence: TGCAGCGTTGAAGGCGTGTTCTTC. It yields the protein CSVEGVFF. The J gene is TRBJ2-1, the V gene TRBV29-1; D unclear. This CDR3 spans 8 amino acids. Germline CDR1 SQVTM, CDR2 ANQGSEA. The V end lost 1 base, the J end lost 15 bases, and 4 bases lay between the germline ends.